This T cell receptor beta chain was sequenced for a study of beta chain features in type 1 diabetes. Germline assignment: CDR1 SGHTA and CDR2 FQGTGA. Trimming pared 5 bases from V and 6 bases from J, leaving 14 bases between. The CDR3 has 13 residues. In its sample, this clone was seen many times. No antigen is known for it. The isolated RNA, all of it, was reverse transcribed, so expressed TCRB transcripts were what got sequenced. The data were produced by immunoSEQ multiplex PCR, yet TCRdb's version contains in-frame clones alone and is incomplete. The sample yields more than 150,000 clones, around 10% seen once. Study-wide results and caveats: Type 1 diabetes patients had fewer VDJ junction insertions and more deletions.

The J gene is TRBJ2-7, the V gene TRBV7-3, with D perhaps matching TRBD1 or TRBD2 (5 bases each). The TCR sequence derives from a young man in good health. Sample: central memory CD4+ T cells from blood. CDR3 coding DNA: TGTGCCAGCAGCCCCGGGACGACGGGCGAGCAGTACTTC. Protein sequence: CASSPGTTGEQYF.